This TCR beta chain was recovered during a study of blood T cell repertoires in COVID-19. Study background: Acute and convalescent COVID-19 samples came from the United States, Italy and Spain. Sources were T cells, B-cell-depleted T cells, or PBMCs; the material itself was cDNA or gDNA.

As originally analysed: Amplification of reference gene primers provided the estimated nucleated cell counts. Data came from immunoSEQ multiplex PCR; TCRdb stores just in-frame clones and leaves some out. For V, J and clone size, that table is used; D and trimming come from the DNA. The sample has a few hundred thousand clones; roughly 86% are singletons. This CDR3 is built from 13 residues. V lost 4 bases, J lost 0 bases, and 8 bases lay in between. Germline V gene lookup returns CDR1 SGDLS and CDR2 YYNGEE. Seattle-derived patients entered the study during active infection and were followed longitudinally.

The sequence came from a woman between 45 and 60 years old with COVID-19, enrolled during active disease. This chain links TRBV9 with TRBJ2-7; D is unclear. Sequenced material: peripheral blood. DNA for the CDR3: TGTGCCAGCAGCCCACGGAGCTCCTACGAGCAGTACTTC. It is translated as CASSPRSSYEQYF. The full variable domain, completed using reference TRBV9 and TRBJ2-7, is DSGVTQTPKHLITATGQRVTLRCSPRSGDLSVYWYQQSLDQGLQFLIQYYNGEERAKGNILERFSAQQFPDLHSELNLSSLELGDSALYFCASSPRSSYEQYFGPGTRLTVT.